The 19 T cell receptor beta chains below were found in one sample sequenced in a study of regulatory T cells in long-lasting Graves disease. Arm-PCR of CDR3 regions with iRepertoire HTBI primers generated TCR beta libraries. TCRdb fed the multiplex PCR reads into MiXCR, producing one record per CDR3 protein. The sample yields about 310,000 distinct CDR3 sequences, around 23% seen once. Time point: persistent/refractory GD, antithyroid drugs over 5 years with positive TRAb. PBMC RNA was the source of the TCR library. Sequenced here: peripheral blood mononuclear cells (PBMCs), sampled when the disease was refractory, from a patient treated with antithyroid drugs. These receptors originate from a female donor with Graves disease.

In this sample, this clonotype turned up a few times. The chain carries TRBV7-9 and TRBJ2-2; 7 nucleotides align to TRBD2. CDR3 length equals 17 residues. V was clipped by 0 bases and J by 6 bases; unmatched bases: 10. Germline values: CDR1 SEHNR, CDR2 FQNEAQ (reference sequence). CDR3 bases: TGTGCCAGCAGCTTAGCGCTAAGCGGGAACGTGCCCGGGGAGCTGTTTTTT. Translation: CASSLALSGNVPGELFF. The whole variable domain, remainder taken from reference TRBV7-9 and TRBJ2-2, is DTGVSQNPRHKITKRGQNVTFRCDPISEHNRLYWYRQTLGQGPEFLTYFQNEAQLEKSRLLSDRFSAERPKGSFSTLEIQRTEQGDSAMYLCASSLALSGNVPGELFFGEGSRLTVL.

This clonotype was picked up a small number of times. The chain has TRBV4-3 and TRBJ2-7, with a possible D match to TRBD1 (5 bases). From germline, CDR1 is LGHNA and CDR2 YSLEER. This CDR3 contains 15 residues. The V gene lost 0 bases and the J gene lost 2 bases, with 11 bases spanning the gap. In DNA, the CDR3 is TGCGCCAGCAGCCAAGACAGGGCGGCCGCCTACGAGCAGTACTTC. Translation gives CASSQDRAAAYEQYF.

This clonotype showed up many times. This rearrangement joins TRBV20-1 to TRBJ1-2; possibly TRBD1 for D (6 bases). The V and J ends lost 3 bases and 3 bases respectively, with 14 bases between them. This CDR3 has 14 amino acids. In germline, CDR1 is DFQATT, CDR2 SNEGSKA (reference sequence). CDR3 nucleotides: TGCAGTGCTAGTCGTAAGGACAGAGACTATGGCTACACCTTC. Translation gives CSASRKDRDYGYTF.

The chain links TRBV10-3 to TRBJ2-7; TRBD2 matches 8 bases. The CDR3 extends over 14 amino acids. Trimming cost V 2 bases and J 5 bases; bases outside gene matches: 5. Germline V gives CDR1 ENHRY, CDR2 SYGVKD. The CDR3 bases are TGTGCCATCAGTGAGCAAGCGGGAGTCGACGAGCAGTACTTC. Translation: CAISEQAGVDEQYF.

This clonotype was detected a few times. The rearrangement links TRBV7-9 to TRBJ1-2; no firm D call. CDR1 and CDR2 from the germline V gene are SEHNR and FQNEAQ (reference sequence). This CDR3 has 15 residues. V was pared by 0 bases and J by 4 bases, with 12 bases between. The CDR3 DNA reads TGTGCCAGCAGCTTAGCTGATCCGGCCCCCTATGGCTACACCTTC. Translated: CASSLADPAPYGYTF. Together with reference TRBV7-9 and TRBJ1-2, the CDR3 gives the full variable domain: DTGVSQNPRHKITKRGQNVTFRCDPISEHNRLYWYRQTLGQGPEFLTYFQNEAQLEKSRLLSDRFSAERPKGSFSTLEIQRTEQGDSAMYLCASSLADPAPYGYTFGSGTRLTVV.

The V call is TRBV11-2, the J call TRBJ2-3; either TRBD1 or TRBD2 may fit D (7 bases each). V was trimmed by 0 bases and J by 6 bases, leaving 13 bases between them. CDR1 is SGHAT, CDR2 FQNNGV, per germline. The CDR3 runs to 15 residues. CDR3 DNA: TGTGCCAGCAGCTTAGAGCGCAGGGGGGGGGATACGCAGTATTTT. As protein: CASSLERRGGDTQYF.

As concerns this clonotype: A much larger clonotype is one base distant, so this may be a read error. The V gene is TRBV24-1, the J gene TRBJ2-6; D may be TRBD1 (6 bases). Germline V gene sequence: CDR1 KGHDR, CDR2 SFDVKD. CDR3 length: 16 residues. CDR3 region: CATSAGEGSGTNVLTF. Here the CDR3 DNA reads TGTGCCACCAGTGCAGGGGAAGGCTCTGGGACCAACGTCCTGACTTTC.

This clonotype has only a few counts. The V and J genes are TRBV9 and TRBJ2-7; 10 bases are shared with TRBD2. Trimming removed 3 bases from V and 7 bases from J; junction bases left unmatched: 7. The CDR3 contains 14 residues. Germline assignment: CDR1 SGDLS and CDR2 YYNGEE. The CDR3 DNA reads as TGTGCCAGCAGCGGGACTAGCGGACCAGGGGAGCAGTACTTC. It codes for CASSGTSGPGEQYF.

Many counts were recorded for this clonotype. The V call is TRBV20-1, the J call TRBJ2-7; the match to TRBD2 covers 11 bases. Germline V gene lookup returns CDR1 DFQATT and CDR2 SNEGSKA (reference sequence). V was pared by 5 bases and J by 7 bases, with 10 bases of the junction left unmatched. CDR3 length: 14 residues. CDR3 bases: TGCAGTGCTGACTCACTAGCGGGAGAGGGGGAGCAGTACTTC. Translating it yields CSADSLAGEGEQYF.

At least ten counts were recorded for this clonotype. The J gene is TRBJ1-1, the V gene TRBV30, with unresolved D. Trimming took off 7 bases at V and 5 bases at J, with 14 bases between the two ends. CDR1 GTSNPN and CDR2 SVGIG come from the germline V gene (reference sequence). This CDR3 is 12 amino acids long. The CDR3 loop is CAYSTGGTEAFF. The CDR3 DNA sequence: TGTGCCTACTCGACGGGAGGGACTGAAGCTTTCTTT.

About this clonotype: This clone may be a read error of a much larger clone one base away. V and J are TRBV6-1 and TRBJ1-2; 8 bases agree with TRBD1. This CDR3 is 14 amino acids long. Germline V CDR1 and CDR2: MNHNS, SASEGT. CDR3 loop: CVSRTRQGIYGYTF. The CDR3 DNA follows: TGTGTCAGCAGAACCCGACAGGGGATCTATGGCTACACCTTC.

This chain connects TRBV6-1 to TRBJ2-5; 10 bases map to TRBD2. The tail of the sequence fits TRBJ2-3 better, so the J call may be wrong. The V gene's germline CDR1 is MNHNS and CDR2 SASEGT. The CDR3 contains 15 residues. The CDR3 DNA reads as TGTGCCAGCAGTACGACTAGCGGGTCTTCGCGTACGCAGTATTTT. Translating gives CASSTTSGSSRTQYF.

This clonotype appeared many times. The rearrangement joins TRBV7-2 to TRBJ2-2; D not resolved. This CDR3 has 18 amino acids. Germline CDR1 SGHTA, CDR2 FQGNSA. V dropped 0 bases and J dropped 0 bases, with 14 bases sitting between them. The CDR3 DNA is TGTGCCAGCAGCTTAGCTCGGGTCGGGCTTACGAACACCGGGGAGCTGTTTTTT. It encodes CASSLARVGLTNTGELFF.

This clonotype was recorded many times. CDR3 DNA sequence: TGTGCCAGCAGTCGCGGATTGGTTTTGGGGAAGAACACTGAAGCTTTCTTT. It yields the protein CASSRGLVLGKNTEAFF. This chain links TRBV6-1 with TRBJ1-1; unclear D gene. Germline CDR1 is MNHNS and CDR2 is SASEGT. This CDR3 has 17 amino acids. The ends were cut back, 5 bases at V and 1 base at J, with 20 bases in the middle.

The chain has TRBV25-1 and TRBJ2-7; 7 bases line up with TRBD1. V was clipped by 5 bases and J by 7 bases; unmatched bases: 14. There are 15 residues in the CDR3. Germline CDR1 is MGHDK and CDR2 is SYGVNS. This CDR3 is CASSPSTGFGVEQYF. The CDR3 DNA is TGTGCCAGCAGTCCCTCGACAGGGTTCGGGGTGGAGCAGTACTTC.

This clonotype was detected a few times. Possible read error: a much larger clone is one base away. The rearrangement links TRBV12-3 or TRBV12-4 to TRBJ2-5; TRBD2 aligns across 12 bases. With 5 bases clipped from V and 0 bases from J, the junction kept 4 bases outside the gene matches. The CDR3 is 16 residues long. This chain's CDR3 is CASSPLAGGHQETQYF. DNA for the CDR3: TGTGCCAGCAGTCCACTAGCGGGAGGCCACCAAGAGACCCAGTACTTC.

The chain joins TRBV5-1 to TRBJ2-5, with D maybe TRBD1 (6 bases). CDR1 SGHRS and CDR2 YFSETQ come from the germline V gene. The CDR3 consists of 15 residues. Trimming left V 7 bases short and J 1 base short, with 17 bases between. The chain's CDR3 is CASGQLNRAQETQYF. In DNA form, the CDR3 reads TGCGCCAGCGGGCAACTCAACAGGGCCCAAGAGACCCAGTACTTC.

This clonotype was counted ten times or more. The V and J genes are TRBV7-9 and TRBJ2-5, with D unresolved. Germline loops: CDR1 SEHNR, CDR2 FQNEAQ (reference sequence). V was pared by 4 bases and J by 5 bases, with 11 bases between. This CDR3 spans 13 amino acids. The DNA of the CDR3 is TGTGCCAGCAGCTCTTTGGGCGGTGAGACCCAGTACTTC. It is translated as CASSSLGGETQYF. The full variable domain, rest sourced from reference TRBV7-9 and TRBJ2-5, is DTGVSQNPRHKITKRGQNVTFRCDPISEHNRLYWYRQTLGQGPEFLTYFQNEAQLEKSRLLSDRFSAERPKGSFSTLEIQRTEQGDSAMYLCASSSLGGETQYFGPGTRLLVL.

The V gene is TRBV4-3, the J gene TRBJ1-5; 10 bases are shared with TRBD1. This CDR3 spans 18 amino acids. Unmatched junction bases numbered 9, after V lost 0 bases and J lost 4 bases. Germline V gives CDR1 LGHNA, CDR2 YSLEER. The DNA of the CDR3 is TGCGCCAGCAGCCAAGAATTCCTGGGACAGGGGCCTAATCAGCCCCAGCATTTT. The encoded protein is CASSQEFLGQGPNQPQHF.